These 15 T cell receptor beta chains were all obtained from the same sample, sequenced in a study of CD8+CD57+ T cells in acquired aplastic anemia. Sequencing was done on patients that had shown CD8+CD57+ cell expansion by flow cytometry. The use of genomic DNA as template underpinned the TCR beta VDJ and CDR3 profiling. TCRdb called the reads again in MiXCR, with one record for every CDR3 protein. The sample consists of some 200,000 distinct CDR3 sequences, 48% of them appearing once. The specimen was sorted CD4+, CD8+, or CD8+CD57+ T cells (not recorded which) from PBMCs. The origin of the receptors is a human donor with aplastic anemia.

This clonotype was recorded many times. The chain links TRBV4-2 to TRBJ2-1; D gene ambiguous. The germline gives CDR1 LGHNA, CDR2 YNFKEQ. The CDR3 consists of 14 residues. The V and J ends lost 0 bases and 6 bases respectively, with 9 bases between them. The DNA of the CDR3 is TGTGCCAGCAGCCAAGATTCCATGGGCAATGAGCAGTTCTTC. It encodes CASSQDSMGNEQFF.

The CDR3 coding sequence is TGTGCCACCAGCAGAGATTTGACAGGGGTAGATGGCTACACCTTC. Translating gives CATSRDLTGVDGYTF. The V and J genes are TRBV15 and TRBJ1-2, with 8 bases aligning to TRBD1. The V and J ends lost 0 bases and 6 bases, in that order; junction bases with no gene match: 6. CDR1 is LNHNV, CDR2 YYDKDF, per germline (reference sequence). The CDR3 consists of 15 residues.

On this clonotype itself: A much larger clone differs from this one at a single base, so this may be a read error. The CDR3 sequence: CASGLGFMNTEAFF. DNA of the CDR3: TGTGCCAGCGGTTTGGGGTTCATGAACACTGAAGCTTTCTTT. The rearrangement uses TRBV12-3 or TRBV12-4 and TRBJ1-1; D call uncertain. The CDR3 is made up of 14 amino acids.

This clonotype occurred many times. The V gene is TRBV12-3 or TRBV12-4, the J gene TRBJ1-1, with D hard to call. The CDR3 consists of 14 residues. Trimming removed 6 bases from V and 6 bases from J, with 17 bases in between. Written as DNA, the CDR3 is TGTGCCAGCAGCCCGGAGTACGTCGTGGCTGAAGCTTTCTTT. This encodes CASSPEYVVAEAFF.

In its sample, this clonotype was seen many times. This chain uses TRBV2 with TRBJ1-5; D unclear. Germline V gene data show CDR1 as SNHLY and CDR2 as FYNNEI. CDR3 size: 13 residues. V gave up 6 bases and J gave up 4 bases, with 10 bases separating them. The CDR3 region has the DNA TGTGCCAGCAGCGCAGACAAAAATCAGCCCCAGCATTTT. Protein product: CASSADKNQPQHF.

This clonotype was counted ten times or more. The chain uses TRBV7-2 and TRBJ1-3, with no clear D. CDR1 is SGHTA and CDR2 is FQGNSA in the germline V gene. V dropped 7 bases and J dropped 2 bases, with 9 bases sitting between them. CDR3 length: 13 amino acids. The CDR3 DNA reads as TGTGCCAGCACCCCGACTCCTGGAAACACCATATATTTT. Amino acid sequence: CASTPTPGNTIYF.

The chain employs TRBV5-1 and TRBJ2-7; 11 bases are shared with TRBD1. The junction had 3 bases not matched to a gene; V was cut back by 4 bases and J by 3 bases. The CDR3 loop spans 14 amino acids. CDR1 SGHRS and CDR2 YFSETQ come from the germline V gene. The CDR3 nucleotides are TGCGCCAGCAGCCAGGGACAGGGGGGCTACGAGCAGTACTTC. Amino acids: CASSQGQGGYEQYF.

The V gene is TRBV3-1, the J gene TRBJ2-2; a weak D match, TRBD1 (6 bases). The length of the CDR3 is 14 residues. V gave up 6 bases and J gave up 5 bases, with 13 bases separating them. Looked up from germline, CDR1 is LGHDT and CDR2 is YNNKEL (reference sequence). CDR3 sequence: CASSLRGETGELFF. CDR3 coding DNA: TGTGCCAGCAGTCTCAGGGGAGAAACCGGGGAGCTGTTTTTT.

The chain uses TRBV10-3 and TRBJ1-3; D ambiguous. Germline loops: CDR1 ENHRY, CDR2 SYGVKD. The germline V and J ends were trimmed by 11 bases and 0 bases, with 11 bases remaining between them. The CDR3 spans 13 residues. CDR3 DNA: TGTGCCTCTGAAGGGAGCTCTGGAAACACCATATATTTT. Protein: CASEGSSGNTIYF.

This clonotype was counted ten times or more. The chain joins TRBV6-4 to TRBJ2-3; D is possibly TRBD2 (6 bases). Germline CDR1 and CDR2: MRHNA and SNTAGT. V shed 5 bases and J shed 2 bases, with 14 bases lying between them. The length of the CDR3 is 15 residues. The CDR3 spells CASSPRDSTTDTQYF. CDR3 DNA: TGTGCCAGCAGTCCGCGGGACTCAACCACAGATACGCAGTATTTT.

This chain uses TRBV7-8 with TRBJ2-7, with D uncertain. This CDR3 is built from 13 residues. V was pared by 11 bases and J by 3 bases, with 17 bases between. Germline V gives CDR1 SGHVS, CDR2 FQNEAQ. DNA of the CDR3: TGTGCCTGGAGAGGATGGAAAAGCTACGAGCAGTACTTC. Amino acid sequence: CAWRGWKSYEQYF.

This clonotype has a single count. Sequence at one end of the junction differs from germline and may be a read error. The rearrangement links TRBV19 to TRBJ2-7, with D possibly matching TRBD1 (7 bases). This CDR3 region has 16 residues. Looked up from germline, CDR1 is LNHDA and CDR2 is SQIVND (reference sequence). The CDR3 coding sequence is TGTGCCAGTAGCATAGGTCGGGGGACAGCAAAATACGAGCAGTACTTC. Translation gives CASSIGRGTAKYEQYF.

This clonotype was recorded only once. The chain carries TRBV20-1 and TRBJ1-1; tentatively, D is TRBD1 (5 bases). Deletions cut 2 bases from V and 1 base from J, with 20 bases between. The length of the CDR3 is 17 residues. CDR1 is DFQATT and CDR2 is SNEGSKA in the germline V gene (reference sequence). The CDR3 is CSARLIRGGAENTEAFF. The DNA for the CDR3 is TGCAGTGCTAGACTGATAAGAGGAGGGGCTGAGAACACTGAAGCTTTCTTT.

The CDR3 sequence: CASSYFGQGFPLHF. Here the CDR3 DNA reads TGTGCCAGCAGTTACTTTGGACAGGGCTTCCCCCTCCACTTT. The chain has TRBV6-5 and TRBJ1-6, with 8 bases matching TRBD1. V was pared by 1 base and J by 13 bases, with 6 bases of the junction left unmatched. Germline V gene data show CDR1 as MNHEY and CDR2 as SVGAGI. The CDR3 contains 14 residues.

This clonotype was recorded at least ten times. The rearrangement links TRBV12-3 or TRBV12-4 to TRBJ2-5; the match to TRBD1 covers 9 bases. The CDR3 has 14 residues. Trimming removed 8 bases from V and 5 bases from J; junction bases left unmatched: 9. In DNA, the CDR3 is TGTGCCAGCGGCCGGACAGGGGCGGGGGAGACCCAGTACTTC. It is translated as CASGRTGAGETQYF.